The clone carrying this T cell receptor beta chain was counted ten times or more. The antigen remains undetermined. Trimming took off 5 bases at V and 6 bases at J, with 17 bases between the two ends. Germline V gene sequence: CDR1 MDHEN, CDR2 SYDVKM. The CDR3 loop spans 14 amino acids. These data come from a study of CD8 T cells in ankylosing spondylitis. Notes on the study in general: A TCR beta motif made of fewer than ten highly homologous variants seemed typical of ankylosing spondylitis blood.

The TCR beta libraries were generated through quantitative 5'-RACE incorporating molecular barcodes. One entry per CDR3 protein results from TCRdb running MiXCR on the 5' RACE reads. The sample shows approximately 250,000 distinct CDR3 sequences, around 8% of them seen only once. V and J are TRBV28 and TRBJ2-7; no definite D call. The TCR originated in a female donor with ankylosing spondylitis or in good health (not recorded which). Sequencing was carried out using blood, either unsorted or a sorted T cell fraction (not recorded which). Here the CDR3 DNA reads TGTGCCAGCAGTCCTTTAGCAGGAGATATCGAGCAGTACTTC. Translation gives CASSPLAGDIEQYF.